One sample yielded the 30 T cell receptor beta chains listed below, sequenced in a study of T cells after yellow fever vaccination. MiXCR, applied by TCRdb to the 5' RACE reads, yields one record per CDR3 protein. The profile shows 510,000 or so distinct CDR3 sequences, about 19% of them singletons. The source was PBMCs, collected 15 days after the yellow fever booster vaccination. Receptor source: a young man who received the YFV17D yellow fever vaccine.

Turning to this clonotype: At one end the junction does not follow the germline gene, possibly because of a read error. The chain joins TRBV29-1 to TRBJ2-1; D gene uncertain. The germline gives CDR1 SQVTM, CDR2 ANQGSEA. The CDR3 is 12 amino acids. The DNA for the CDR3 is TGTTCATTCACGCGTAACTACAATGAGCAGTTCTTC. It yields the protein CSFTRNYNEQFF.

The rearrangement links TRBV20-1 to TRBJ2-5; TRBD2 aligns across 8 bases. Trimming removed 6 bases from V and 5 bases from J; junction bases left unmatched: 8. The CDR3 covers 13 residues. Germline CDR1 and CDR2: DFQATT and SNEGSKA (reference sequence). CDR3 DNA: TGCAGTGCCAGACTAGCGTCCCGGGAGACCCAGTACTTC. Its protein is CSARLASRETQYF.

The rearrangement joins TRBV18 to TRBJ1-1, with 12 positions matching TRBD1. CDR3 length: 14 residues. V shed 3 bases and J 7 bases; nucleotides not matched to a gene: 3. CDR1 is KGHSH, CDR2 LQKENI, per germline. The chain's CDR3 is CASSPGTGGSEAFF. DNA for the CDR3: TGTGCCAGCTCACCCGGGACAGGGGGCAGTGAAGCTTTCTTT.

The CDR3 protein is CASSLQTSDYTDTQYF. CDR3 in DNA: TGTGCCAGCAGCTTACAAACTAGCGACTACACAGATACGCAGTATTTT. This rearrangement joins TRBV7-3 to TRBJ2-3; 7 bases match TRBD2. Germline V lookup: CDR1 SGHTA, CDR2 FQGTGA. This CDR3 has 16 residues. The V and J ends lost 2 bases and 2 bases, in that order; junction bases with no gene match: 7.

The CDR3 loop is CASSSIGDRETNVLTF. Here the CDR3 DNA reads TGTGCCAGCAGTTCCATTGGGGACAGGGAGACCAACGTCCTGACTTTC. The chain uses TRBV27 and TRBJ2-6; the match to TRBD1 covers 9 bases. Germline assignment: CDR1 MNHEY and CDR2 SMNVEV (reference sequence). V gave up 4 bases and J gave up 8 bases; unmatched junction bases: 9. This CDR3 has 16 residues.

This chain connects TRBV12-3 or TRBV12-4 to TRBJ2-3, with D unresolved. CDR3 size: 13 residues. V was trimmed by 3 bases and J by 3 bases, leaving 7 bases between them. CDR3 amino acids: CASSLFQTDTQYF. As DNA, the CDR3 is TGTGCCAGCAGTTTGTTCCAGACAGATACGCAGTATTTT.

The chain employs TRBV27 and TRBJ2-2; no clear D. CDR1 is MNHEY, CDR2 SMNVEV, per germline (reference sequence). Trimming stripped 4 bases from V and 5 bases from J, with 23 bases between. This CDR3 spans 18 amino acids. CDR3 sequence (DNA): TGTGCCAGCAGTTCCGAGGACGGTCTCCGGATTTTAACCGGGGAGCTGTTTTTT. Residues: CASSSEDGLRILTGELFF.

This clonotype was picked up a small number of times. The chain is built from TRBV24-1 and TRBJ2-3; D is ambiguous. V lost 7 bases and J 5 bases, leaving 6 bases between the germline ends. Germline V gives CDR1 KGHDR, CDR2 SFDVKD. The CDR3 has 11 residues. The CDR3 sequence is CATREGDTQYF. CDR3 nucleotides: TGTGCCACCAGAGAAGGAGATACGCAGTATTTT.

The chain carries TRBV5-1 and TRBJ2-7; 8 nucleotides align to TRBD2. The CDR3 has 14 residues. V gave up 7 bases and J gave up 2 bases; unmatched junction bases: 8. CDR1 is SGHRS and CDR2 is YFSETQ in the germline V gene. CDR3 sequence: CASRSGGLAYEQYF. The CDR3 DNA reads TGCGCCAGCCGGTCTGGGGGACTAGCCTACGAGCAGTACTTC.

This clonotype was detected a few times. The J gene is TRBJ1-2, the V gene TRBV5-1; 7 nucleotides match TRBD1. The germline CDR1 and CDR2 sequences are SGHRS and YFSETQ. The V gene end was trimmed by 7 bases and the J gene end by 1 base; junction bases not matched to a gene: 22. CDR3 size: 19 residues. The CDR3 is CASYAPPGTARNNNYGYTF. The CDR3 DNA follows: TGCGCCAGCTATGCGCCACCCGGGACAGCGAGAAACAATAACTATGGCTACACCTTC.

The V and J genes are TRBV5-1 and TRBJ2-1, with D maybe TRBD1 (6 bases). CDR1 and CDR2 (germline): SGHRS, YFSETQ. Trimming took off 0 bases at V and 4 bases at J, with 11 bases between the two ends. This CDR3 is 15 amino acids long. Here the CDR3 DNA reads TGCGCCAGCAGCTTGGCCAAGGGGGTTTACAATGAGCAGTTCTTC. It is translated as CASSLAKGVYNEQFF.

The gene calls are TRBV29-1 and TRBJ1-5; no clear D. V dropped 2 bases and J dropped 0 bases, with 8 bases sitting between them. There are 14 residues in the CDR3. Germline V gene lookup returns CDR1 SQVTM and CDR2 ANQGSEA. CDR3 in DNA: TGCAGCGTTGAACAAAGATATAGCAATCAGCCCCAGCATTTT. Translating it yields CSVEQRYSNQPQHF. Together with reference TRBV29-1 and TRBJ1-5, the CDR3 gives the full variable domain: SAVISQKPSRDICQRGTSLTIQCQVDSQVTMMFWYRQQPGQSLTLIATANQGSEATYESGFVIDKFPISRPNLTFSTLTVSNMSPEDSSIYLCSVEQRYSNQPQHFGDGTRLSIL.

In this sample, this clonotype turned up a few times. The chain is built from TRBV7-8 and TRBJ1-2; the D is unclear. V was cut by 0 bases and J by 1 base, with 6 bases left in between. This CDR3 region has 14 residues. Germline lookup yields CDR1 SGHVS and CDR2 FQNEAQ. This CDR3 is CASSLAPDNYGYTF. The CDR3, as DNA: TGTGCCAGCAGCTTAGCTCCGGATAACTATGGCTACACCTTC.

This clonotype turned up a few times. The V gene is TRBV20-1, the J gene TRBJ2-1, with D perhaps matching TRBD1 or TRBD2 (5 bases each). V lost 6 bases, J lost 10 bases, and 16 bases lay in between. This CDR3 has 12 residues. Germline CDR1 reads DFQATT; CDR2 reads SNEGSKA (reference sequence). The chain's CDR3 is CSARRAGDEQFF. The CDR3 region has the DNA TGCAGTGCCAGACGCGCTGGGGACGAGCAGTTCTTC.

This clonotype has only a few counts. The gene calls are TRBV7-9 and TRBJ2-7, with 7 bases lining up with TRBD2. CDR1 is SEHNR, CDR2 FQNEAQ, per germline (reference sequence). V lost 1 base, J lost 5 bases, and 23 bases stayed unmatched. The CDR3 runs to 20 residues. The CDR3 DNA follows: TGTGCCAGCAGCTTAGGACATTCCGGGGAGGGAAGGACGACCTGGGACGAGCAGTACTTC. This codes for CASSLGHSGEGRTTWDEQYF.

V is TRBV10-3 and J is TRBJ1-2; 12 bases agree with TRBD1. The CDR3 runs 14 residues. V lost 4 bases, J lost 8 bases, and 5 bases stayed unmatched. Germline assignment: CDR1 ENHRY and CDR2 SYGVKD. CDR3 bases: TGTGCCATCAGTGGGGGACAGGGGGCGTTCGGCTACACCTTC. Amino acid sequence: CAISGGQGAFGYTF.

The chain's CDR3 is CASGILPGDNSPLHF. CDR3 bases: TGCGCCAGCGGAATCTTGCCAGGGGATAATTCACCCCTCCACTTT. V gene TRBV5-1 combines with J gene TRBJ1-6; D might be TRBD1 (6 bases). V lost 7 bases and J 5 bases, leaving 16 bases between the germline ends. CDR3 size: 15 residues. Germline V CDR1 and CDR2: SGHRS, YFSETQ.

For this clonotype: With a much larger clone just one base away, this may be a read error. The rearrangement uses TRBV20-1 and TRBJ2-2; tentatively, D is TRBD1 (6 bases). This CDR3 comprises 14 residues. Germline CDR1 reads DFQATT; CDR2 reads SNEGSKA (reference sequence). The V end lost 5 bases, the J end lost 2 bases, and 12 bases lay between the germline ends. The DNA for the CDR3 is TGCAGTGCTTCACCGGGACATAACACCGGGGAGCTGTTTTTT. Translation gives CSASPGHNTGELFF.

The J gene is TRBJ2-7, the V gene TRBV7-9, with D maybe TRBD2 (6 bases). This CDR3 region has 14 residues. Trimming left V 7 bases short and J 6 bases short, with 19 bases between. CDR1 and CDR2 from the germline V gene are SEHNR and FQNEAQ (reference sequence). The CDR3 DNA follows: TGTGCCAGCACCGACCGGGACTCCCGTCCCGAGCAGTACTTC. This gives the protein CASTDRDSRPEQYF.

This chain joins TRBV7-2 and TRBJ2-3, with D perhaps TRBD2 (6 bases). Trimming shortened V by 7 bases and J by 2 bases, and 10 bases separated the two germline ends. The CDR3 contains 13 residues. The germline gives CDR1 SGHTA, CDR2 FQGNSA. The CDR3 DNA reads as TGTGCCAGCACGCGGGGATACACAGATACGCAGTATTTT. Translating it yields CASTRGYTDTQYF.

This clonotype appeared a few times. This chain uses TRBV5-4 with TRBJ2-1, with D possibly being TRBD2 (6 bases). The CDR3 has 15 amino acids. The germline V and J ends were trimmed by 0 bases and 4 bases, with 11 bases remaining between them. Germline-derived CDR1 and CDR2 are SGHNT and YYREEE (reference sequence). CDR3 nucleotides: TGTGCCAGCAGCTTGGGACGGGAGATATACAATGAGCAGTTCTTC. It specifies CASSLGREIYNEQFF.

CDR3 amino acids: CASSSQGSGFLETQYF. The CDR3 bases are TGTGCCAGCAGCTCTCAGGGGTCAGGGTTCCTAGAGACCCAGTACTTC. The chain has TRBV5-4 and TRBJ2-5, with a tentative D call TRBD1 (6 bases). Per germline, CDR1 SGHNT and CDR2 YYREEE (reference sequence). V was shortened by 3 bases and J by 4 bases, with 19 bases between the two germline ends. The CDR3 has 16 amino acids.

The V call is TRBV20-1, the J call TRBJ1-1; 7 bases are a match to TRBD1. The CDR3 totals 14 residues. J gave up 6 bases and V 3 bases, and 10 bases lay outside the gene matches. Germline V gives CDR1 DFQATT, CDR2 SNEGSKA (reference sequence). CDR3 sequence: CSARGQKGASEAFF. CDR3 bases: TGCAGTGCTAGGGGGCAGAAGGGGGCGTCTGAAGCTTTCTTT.

V usage is TRBV10-3 and J usage is TRBJ2-1, with a possible D match to TRBD2 (6 bases). V lost 10 bases, J lost 7 bases, and 23 bases lay in between. Germline-derived CDR1 and CDR2 are ENHRY and SYGVKD. CDR3 length: 15 residues. The CDR3 spells CATQPGLILGNEQFF. CDR3 nucleotide sequence: TGTGCCACCCAGCCGGGACTCATATTGGGGAATGAGCAGTTCTTC.

This clonotype turned up a few times. The chain is built from TRBV5-1 and TRBJ2-1; possible D gene TRBD2, 6 bases. The germline V and J ends were trimmed by 0 bases and 6 bases, with 13 bases remaining between them. Germline loops: CDR1 SGHRS, CDR2 YFSETQ. The CDR3 loop spans 15 amino acids. DNA of the CDR3: TGCGCCAGCAGCTTGGAATTTCGGGAGATCAATGAGCAGTTCTTC. Translated: CASSLEFREINEQFF. Filled out from reference TRBV5-1 and TRBJ2-1, the complete variable domain reads KAGVTQTPRYLIKTRGQQVTLSCSPISGHRSVSWYQQTPGQGLQFLFEYFSETQRNKGNFPGRFSGRQFSNSRSEMNVSTLELGDSALYLCASSLEFREINEQFFGPGTRLTVL.

The chain is built from TRBV7-9 and TRBJ2-7, with 10 bases matching TRBD1. Germline CDR1 is SEHNR and CDR2 is FQNEAQ (reference sequence). Losses at the gene ends were 4 bases for V and 3 bases for J; bases not matched to a gene: 6. CDR3 length: 15 amino acids. For the CDR3, the DNA is TGTGCCAGCAGCTCTCGGACAGGGGGGGGCTACGAGCAGTACTTC. As protein: CASSSRTGGGYEQYF.

This clonotype was found once. This chain joins TRBV9 and TRBJ2-2, with TRBD2 identical over 9 bases. Unmatched junction bases numbered 9, after V lost 3 bases and J lost 6 bases. The CDR3 contains 16 residues. CDR1 is SGDLS and CDR2 is YYNGEE in the germline V gene. This CDR3 reads CASSGGRGKRAGELFF. The CDR3 DNA sequence: TGTGCCAGCAGCGGCGGGAGGGGGAAGAGGGCCGGGGAGCTGTTTTTT.

The sample holds one count of this clonotype. V gene TRBV6-1 combines with J gene TRBJ2-3, with a tentative D call TRBD1 (6 bases). The length of the CDR3 is 13 residues. Germline V gene data show CDR1 as MNHNS and CDR2 as SASEGT. Between the trimmed V and J ends, which lost 8 bases and 6 bases, there was a span of 15 bases. The CDR3 reads CASFGQYGDTQYF. CDR3 nucleotide sequence: TGTGCCAGCTTTGGACAGTACGGCGATACGCAGTATTTT.

The chain employs TRBV4-2 and TRBJ2-5; D is possibly TRBD1 or TRBD2 (5 bases each). Germline V gene lookup returns CDR1 LGHNA and CDR2 YNFKEQ. Trimming took off 3 bases at V and 0 bases at J, with 11 bases between the two ends. The CDR3 sequence is 15 residues long. CDR3 nucleotides: TGTGCCAGCAGCCATGGGGGACGGAACCAAGAGACCCAGTACTTC. It translates to CASSHGGRNQETQYF.

This clonotype came up many times. The V call is TRBV29-1, the J call TRBJ2-7, with D tentatively TRBD1 or TRBD2 (5 bases each). V was pared by 3 bases and J by 1 base, with 13 bases between. CDR1 SQVTM and CDR2 ANQGSEA come from the germline V gene. The CDR3 runs to 14 residues. The CDR3, as DNA: TGCAGCGTTGATATCGGGGCTAATTCCTACGAGCAGTACTTC. This translates into CSVDIGANSYEQYF.